A single sample gave rise to the 27 T cell receptor beta chains below, sequenced in a study of radiation and T cells in renal cell carcinoma. TCRdb's copy holds only in-frame clones and misses some; the assay was immunoSEQ multiplex PCR. The sample has 130,000 or so clones; nearly 90% are singletons. Noted time point: baseline pretreatment blood. The treatment denotes: 15 Gy SBRT to primary tumor, nephrectomy 4 weeks later. Sequences were derived from blood, sampled from a patient whose treatment included radiotherapy and nephrectomy. These receptor sequences come from a woman in her 50s with renal cell carcinoma.

In this sample, this clone turned up once. V and J are TRBV14 and TRBJ1-2; no clear D gene. CDR3 length equals 15 residues. V lost 8 bases to trimming and J lost 4 bases, with 20 bases between them. CDR1 is SGHDN, CDR2 FVKESK, per germline. This CDR3 is CASPPTPSLGYGYTF. The CDR3 coding sequence is TGTGCCAGCCCCCCCACCCCCTCCCTGGGCTATGGCTACACCTTC.

This chain joins TRBV6-1 and TRBJ1-1; no firm D call. The CDR3 is 16 residues long. Germline V gene lookup returns CDR1 MNHNS and CDR2 SASEGT. Trimming shortened V by 4 bases and J by 1 base, and 16 bases separated the two germline ends. CDR3 nucleotide sequence: TGTGCCAGCAGTGCAACGACAAACATTTGGAACACTGAAGCTTTCTTT. Protein product: CASSATTNIWNTEAFF.

The V gene is TRBV5-6, the J gene TRBJ2-3; 10 nucleotides agree with TRBD2. V shed 2 bases and J 6 bases; nucleotides not matched to a gene: 6. Germline V gives CDR1 SGHDT, CDR2 YYEEEE. The CDR3 extends over 15 amino acids. CDR3 in DNA: TGTGCCAGCAGCTTATTAGCGGGGGGTGCGGATACGCAGTATTTT. Translated: CASSLLAGGADTQYF.

This rearrangement joins TRBV4-1 to TRBJ1-6; D gene ambiguous. Germline values: CDR1 MGHRA, CDR2 YSYEKL. The CDR3 extends over 18 amino acids. Trimming took 3 bases from V and 0 from J, leaving 15 bases between them. The CDR3: CASSQTKRHSSYNSPLHF. The DNA for the CDR3 is TGCGCCAGCAGCCAGACCAAACGCCACAGCTCCTATAATTCACCCCTCCACTTT.

The chain is built from TRBV19 and TRBJ2-7; 7 positions agree with TRBD1. This CDR3 has 13 amino acids. Germline V gives CDR1 LNHDA, CDR2 SQIVND (reference sequence). V was pared by 6 bases and J by 0 bases, with 2 bases of the junction left unmatched. CDR3 nucleotide sequence: TGTGCCAGTAGCTGGGACAGCTCCTACGAGCAGTACTTC. It is translated as CASSWDSSYEQYF.

The rearrangement joins TRBV2 to TRBJ2-3; D call uncertain. V was shortened by 6 bases and J by 0 bases, with 13 bases between the two germline ends. There are 15 residues in the CDR3. Germline V gives CDR1 SNHLY, CDR2 FYNNEI. The CDR3 DNA is TGTGCCAGCAGCCGTTTAGGGTCGAGCACAGATACGCAGTATTTT. It encodes CASSRLGSSTDTQYF.

The genes are TRBV10-3 and TRBJ2-3, with 12 bases fitting TRBD2. The CDR3 has 14 residues. V was clipped by 7 bases and J by 6 bases; unmatched bases: 5. Germline lookup yields CDR1 ENHRY and CDR2 SYGVKD. In nucleotides, the CDR3 is TGTGCCATCAAGGGGACTAGCGGGTGGGATACGCAGTATTTT. Translation: CAIKGTSGWDTQYF.

Regarding this clone: An end of the junction does not agree with germline; a read error may underlie this. CDR3: CASSLDSTTNTGELFF. For the CDR3, the DNA is TGTGCCAGCAGTTTAGACAGTACAACGAACACCGGGGAGCTGTTTTTT. The J gene is TRBJ2-2, the V gene TRBV7-2; TRBD1 is a possible D gene (5 bases). CDR3 length equals 16 residues. CDR1 is SGHTA and CDR2 is FQGNSA in the germline V gene.

The rearrangement uses TRBV19 and TRBJ1-5, with 10 positions matching TRBD1. This CDR3 is 14 amino acids long. Unmatched junction bases numbered 6, after V lost 7 bases and J lost 6 bases. The germline V gene has CDR1 LNHDA and CDR2 SQIVND (reference sequence). The CDR3 sequence is CASTPGTGAQPQHF. The CDR3 DNA is TGTGCCAGTACCCCAGGGACAGGGGCTCAGCCCCAGCATTTT.

Regarding this clone: A read error is likely, as this CDR3 ends without the conserved phenylalanine or tryptophan. The DNA is omitted, as the CDR3 cannot be located on it reliably, and the CDR3 follows TCRdb's listing. The chain links TRBV5-8 to TRBJ1-2. Inclusive of both ends, the CDR3 amounts to 10 amino acids. Germline V gene sequence: CDR1 SGHTS, CDR2 YDEGEE. CDR3 region: CASSPYTGTL.

This clone was detected only a few times. This chain connects TRBV9 to TRBJ1-1, with a possible D match to TRBD1 (5 bases). The germline V gene encodes CDR1 SGDLS and CDR2 YYNGEE. V dropped 3 bases and J dropped 0 bases, with 21 bases sitting between them. The CDR3 extends over 18 amino acids. The CDR3: CASSAPHVLRQMNTEAFF. The DNA for the CDR3 is TGTGCCAGCAGCGCGCCTCATGTTCTGAGACAGATGAACACTGAAGCTTTCTTT.

J is TRBJ1-2 and V is TRBV6-1, with TRBD1 matching over 7 bases. Losses at the gene ends were 4 bases for V and 8 bases for J; bases not matched to a gene: 7. Germline V lookup: CDR1 MNHNS, CDR2 SASEGT. The CDR3 is 13 residues long. The CDR3 DNA reads TGTGCCAGCAGTGCCGTTGGACAGGAGGGCTACACCTTC. It specifies CASSAVGQEGYTF.

This CDR3 is CASSLEGGRDIQYF. The CDR3 nucleotides are TGCGCCAGCAGCTTGGAGGGTGGGAGAGACATTCAGTACTTC. The chain employs TRBV5-1 and TRBJ2-4; possibly TRBD2 for D (5 bases). Germline CDR1 is SGHRS and CDR2 is YFSETQ. The CDR3 loop spans 14 amino acids. The germline V and J ends were trimmed by 0 bases and 8 bases, with 12 bases remaining between them.

The chain joins TRBV7-9 to TRBJ2-1, with a possible D match to TRBD2 (5 bases). The V gene's germline CDR1 is SEHNR and CDR2 FQNEAQ (reference sequence). This CDR3 comprises 14 residues. V was shortened by 0 bases and J by 7 bases, with 10 bases between the two germline ends. In nucleotides, the CDR3 is TGTGCCAGCAGCTTAGCTAGCGCAGATAATGAGCAGTTCTTC. Protein sequence: CASSLASADNEQFF.

J is TRBJ1-2 and V is TRBV5-1; weak D call: TRBD1 (5 bases). Trimming left V 4 bases short and J 4 bases short, with 17 bases between. CDR1 and CDR2 (germline): SGHRS, YFSETQ. The CDR3 spans 15 residues. The CDR3 here is CASSPIPGPLYGYTF. The CDR3, as DNA: TGCGCCAGCAGCCCTATTCCGGGACCGCTCTATGGCTACACCTTC.

This clone was counted only a few times. The CDR3 protein is CAWSAGGNQPQHF. Here the CDR3 DNA reads TGTGCCTGGAGTGCAGGGGGCAATCAGCCCCAGCATTTT. The rearrangement links TRBV30 to TRBJ1-5, with a weak D call TRBD1 (6 bases). The CDR3 contains 13 residues. The ends were cut back, 1 base at V and 2 bases at J, with 6 bases in the middle. Germline V lookup: CDR1 GTSNPN, CDR2 SVGIG (reference sequence). The complete variable domain, with remaining parts taken from reference TRBV30 and TRBJ1-5, reads SQTIHQWPATLVQPVGSPLSLECTVEGTSNPNLYWYRQAAGRGLQLLFYSVGIGQISSEVPQNLSASRPQDRQFILSSKKLLLSDSGFYLCAWSAGGNQPQHFGDGTRLSIL.

This clone has a single count. The chain uses TRBV15 and TRBJ2-1; 7 nucleotides match TRBD2. With V trimmed by 1 base and J by 12 bases, 15 bases remained unmatched. The germline V gene encodes CDR1 LNHNV and CDR2 YYDKDF (reference sequence). CDR3 length: 16 residues. CDR3 in DNA: TGTGCCACCAGCAGAGGTGGCGGGCGGGGGAAATACGGGCAGTTCTTC. Translation gives CATSRGGGRGKYGQFF.

This chain connects TRBV5-1 to TRBJ2-7; TRBD2 matches 9 bases. The CDR3 extends over 14 amino acids. V dropped 6 bases and J dropped 0; count of bases not matched to a gene: 4. CDR1 is SGHRS, CDR2 YFSETQ, per germline. The chain's CDR3 is CASTETSGSYEQYF. The CDR3 DNA is TGCGCCAGCACGGAGACTAGCGGCTCCTACGAGCAGTACTTC.

This sequence joins TRBV6-5 and TRBJ2-3; tentative D call: TRBD2 (5 bases). Germline CDR1 reads MNHEY; CDR2 reads SVGAGI. Trimming pared 10 bases from V and 6 bases from J, leaving 11 bases between. The CDR3 length is 11 residues. Here the CDR3 reads CATTRADTQYF. CDR3 nucleotides: TGTGCCACGACGAGGGCGGATACGCAGTATTTT.

The chain joins TRBV6-1 to TRBJ1-2, with D possibly matching TRBD1 (6 bases). The CDR3 is 14 residues long. Per germline, CDR1 MNHNS and CDR2 SASEGT. V lost 6 bases and J 0 bases, leaving 11 bases between the germline ends. CDR3 in amino acids: CASSRTAANYGYTF. CDR3 sequence (DNA): TGTGCCAGCAGCCGGACAGCTGCTAACTATGGCTACACCTTC.

The V gene is TRBV6-5, the J gene TRBJ1-6; the match to TRBD1 covers 7 bases. The CDR3 has 15 residues. V lost 8 bases and J lost 5; bases outside the gene matches: 9. Germline values: CDR1 MNHEY, CDR2 SVGAGI. The chain's CDR3 is CASSRGQVDNSPLHF. CDR3 in DNA: TGTGCCAGCTCCCGCGGACAGGTGGATAATTCACCCCTCCACTTT.

The J gene is TRBJ2-5, the V gene TRBV19; D is unclear. There are 14 residues in the CDR3. CDR1 and CDR2 from the germline V gene are LNHDA and SQIVND (reference sequence). The V end lost 6 bases, the J end lost 7 bases, and 18 bases lay between the germline ends. CDR3 sequence: CASSPMDGLGTQYF. The CDR3 region has the DNA TGTGCCAGTAGCCCAATGGACGGTTTGGGGACCCAGTACTTC.

The chain has TRBV5-1 and TRBJ2-2; 13 bases align to TRBD2. Germline trimming cut 1 base from V and 6 bases from J; bases unmatched to any gene: 3. Looked up from germline, CDR1 is SGHRS and CDR2 is YFSETQ. This CDR3 is 16 amino acids long. The CDR3 loop is CASSLIGTSGAGELFF. The CDR3 bases are TGCGCCAGCAGCTTGATAGGGACTAGCGGGGCCGGGGAGCTGTTTTTT.

This rearrangement joins TRBV20-1 to TRBJ2-5; D unresolved. V lost 6 bases, J lost 3 bases, and 5 bases lay in between. Germline V gene sequence: CDR1 DFQATT, CDR2 SNEGSKA (reference sequence). CDR3 length: 10 amino acids. The CDR3 loop reads CSARKETQYF. In DNA, the CDR3 is TGCAGTGCGAGAAAAGAGACCCAGTACTTC.

The V gene is TRBV5-4, the J gene TRBJ2-1; no reliable D call. There are 15 residues in the CDR3. Germline CDR1 is SGHNT and CDR2 is YYREEE (reference sequence). Trimming took off 0 bases at V and 6 bases at J, with 13 bases between the two ends. CDR3: CASSLGGVRVNEQFF. The CDR3 nucleotides read TGTGCCAGCAGCTTGGGTGGGGTGCGAGTCAATGAGCAGTTCTTC.

This chain connects TRBV5-8 to TRBJ1-5; D gene uncertain. The V gene's germline CDR1 is SGHTS and CDR2 YDEGEE. Trimming stripped 7 bases from V and 5 bases from J, with 10 bases between. The length of the CDR3 is 12 residues. CDR3 DNA: TGTGCCAGCTCCAAGAGGGATCAGCCCCAGCATTTT. This encodes CASSKRDQPQHF.

CDR3 sequence: CASAIVRDGYEKLFF. The CDR3 DNA follows: TGTGCCAGCGCGATCGTCCGGGACGGTTATGAAAAACTGTTTTTT. This rearrangement joins TRBV7-9 to TRBJ1-4, with D possibly being TRBD1 (5 bases). The germline V and J ends were trimmed by 8 bases and 6 bases, with 19 bases remaining between them. Germline-derived CDR1 and CDR2 are SEHNR and FQNEAQ (reference sequence). This CDR3 is built from 15 residues.